Sequencing of this T cell receptor (beta chain) was carried out in a study of blood T cell repertoires in COVID-19. Using immunoSEQ multiplex PCR, the repertoire was profiled, and TCRdb retains in-frame clones only, with some absent. Here the sample spans about 190,000 clones, around 80% being singletons. Followed longitudinally, the Seattle patients had been enrolled during active infection. In germline, CDR1 is MDHEN, CDR2 SYDVKM. This CDR3 has 14 amino acids. Trimming cost V 6 bases and J 6 bases; bases outside gene matches: 3. Sequencing used peripheral blood. The chain employs TRBV28 and TRBJ1-6; 9 bases line up with TRBD1. The TCR originated in a woman of 80 years or more with COVID-19, enrolled during active disease. In nucleotides, the CDR3 is TGTGCCAGCAGGCGGGACAGGGCTAATTCACCCCTCCACTTT. This sequence encodes CASRRDRANSPLHF.